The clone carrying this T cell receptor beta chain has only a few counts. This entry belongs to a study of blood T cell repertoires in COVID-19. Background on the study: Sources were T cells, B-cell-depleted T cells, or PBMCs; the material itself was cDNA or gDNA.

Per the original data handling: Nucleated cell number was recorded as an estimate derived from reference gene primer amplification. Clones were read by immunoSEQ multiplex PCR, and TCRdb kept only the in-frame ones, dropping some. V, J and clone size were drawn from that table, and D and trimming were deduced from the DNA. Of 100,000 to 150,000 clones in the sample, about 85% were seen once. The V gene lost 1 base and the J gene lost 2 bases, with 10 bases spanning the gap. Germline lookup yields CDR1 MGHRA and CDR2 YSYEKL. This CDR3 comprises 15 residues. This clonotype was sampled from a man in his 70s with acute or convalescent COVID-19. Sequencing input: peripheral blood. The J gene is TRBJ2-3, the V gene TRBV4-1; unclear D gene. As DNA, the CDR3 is TGCGCCAGCAGCCAAGGCATTACTAACACAGATACGCAGTATTTT. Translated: CASSQGITNTDTQYF.